Only a few counts were recorded for the clone carrying this T cell receptor beta chain. Its specificity is not known. Germline-derived CDR1 and CDR2 are LGHNA and YSLEER. This CDR3 region has 14 residues. Trimming took 1 base from V and 3 from J, leaving 7 bases between them. This sample is drawn from a study of beta chain features in type 1 diabetes. Points from the study as a whole: Among patients with Type 1 diabetes, TCRB CDR3s were moderately but significantly shorter in every one of the four CD4+ subsets.

All of the isolated RNA was reverse transcribed, so expressed TCRB transcripts were sequenced. Only in-frame clones appear in the TCRdb table, and some are missing; sequencing was by immunoSEQ multiplex PCR. The table lists more than 100,000 clones, 16% of them singletons. This TCR was sampled from a man younger than 40 with type 1 diabetes. The sample taken for sequencing was central memory CD4+ T cells from blood. The chain uses TRBV4-3 and TRBJ2-1; no definite D call. The CDR3 sequence is CASSQGLIYNEQFF. CDR3 nucleotides: TGCGCCAGCAGCCAAGGGCTGATCTACAATGAGCAGTTCTTC.